This TCR beta chain was captured by sequencing in a study of CD8+ T cells in alopecia areata. Study-wide findings and caveats: Patients shared TCRs less clearly than mice did, possibly owing to HLA. Normal scalp showed lower clonality than lesional scalp, especially alopecia totalis/universalis.

Turning to this clone: Its target is unknown.

CD4+ and CD8+ T cells were sorted from PBMCs. The authors extracted RNA and reverse transcribed it into cDNA as the sequencing template. Only in-frame clones appear in the TCRdb table, and some are missing; sequencing was by immunoSEQ multiplex PCR. The data contain roughly 200,000 clones, roughly three fifths of them singletons. Material: CD8+ T cells sorted from blood. The sequence was obtained from a human donor in good health.

The CDR3 protein is CASSLAGRGQGYNEQFF. As DNA, the CDR3 is TGTGCCAGCAGCTTAGCGGGCAGGGGGCAAGGCTACAATGAGCAGTTCTTC. V is TRBV7-9 and J is TRBJ2-1; 8 bases map to TRBD1. The ends lost 0 bases at V and 3 bases at J; junction bases unmatched: 7. The CDR3 runs to 17 residues. Germline V CDR1 and CDR2: SEHNR, FQNEAQ (reference sequence).